The 21 T cell receptor beta chains presented below share a single source sample, sequenced in a study of T cell changes during pregnancy in multiple sclerosis (dated by TCRdb to about 2019). Libraries came from the immunoSEQ multiplex PCR assay. In its TCRdb copy, this immuneACCESS table keeps in-frame sequences only and misses some clones. Where compared with another copy, unresolved V genes explain less than half of these, and the others have no known cause. This sample lists 45,000 to 50,000 clones; around 94% were detected once. The biggest ten clones account for approximately 0.4% of the sample. This material consisted of CD4+ T cells from peripheral blood mononuclear cells, taken in the second trimester of pregnancy. Every receptor here comes from a female donor in good health, enrolled as a control in a pregnancy study.

This chain joins TRBV11-2 and TRBJ1-2, with 7 bases that match TRBD1. Germline assignment: CDR1 SGHAT and CDR2 FQNNGV. V lost 4 bases to trimming and J lost 9 bases; unmatched junction nucleotides: 8. The CDR3 is 13 residues long. In DNA form, the CDR3 reads TGTGCCAGCAGCTACGATGCAGGGGGTCGCTACACCTTC. Translation: CASSYDAGGRYTF. The full variable domain, its missing parts supplied by reference TRBV11-2 and TRBJ1-2, is EAGVAQSPRYKIIEKRQSVAFWCNPISGHATLYWYQQILGQGPKLLIQFQNNGVVDDSQLPKDRFSAERLKGVDSTLKIQPAKLEDSAVYLCASSYDAGGRYTFGSGTRLTVV.

The rearrangement uses TRBV19 and TRBJ1-5; D gene ambiguous. Germline V gives CDR1 LNHDA, CDR2 SQIVND (reference sequence). The CDR3 totals 15 residues. Trimming stripped 0 bases from V and 7 bases from J, with 13 bases between. For the CDR3, the DNA is TGTGCCAGTAGTATAGATCAGTCTCCCCACCAGCCCCAGCATTTT. The encoded protein is CASSIDQSPHQPQHF. Complete variable domain (other parts from reference TRBV19 and TRBJ1-5): DGGITQSPKYLFRKEGQNVTLSCEQNLNHDAMYWYRQDPGQGLRLIYYSQIVNDFQKGDIAEGYSVSREKKESFPLTVTSAQKNPTAFYLCASSIDQSPHQPQHFGDGTRLSIL.

This chain joins TRBV2 and TRBJ2-7, with a tentative D call TRBD2 (6 bases). This CDR3 comprises 15 residues. Germline CDR1 is SNHLY and CDR2 is FYNNEI. The V and J ends lost 3 bases and 1 base respectively, with 13 bases between them. The CDR3 region is CASSEGMGGSYEQYF. Here the CDR3 DNA reads TGTGCCAGCAGTGAGGGTATGGGGGGATCCTACGAGCAGTACTTC. Variable domain in full (rest from reference TRBV2 and TRBJ2-7): EPEVTQTPSHQVTQMGQEVILRCVPISNHLYFYWYRQILGQKVEFLVSFYNNEISEKSEIFDDQFSVERPDGSNFTLKIRSTKLEDSAMYFCASSEGMGGSYEQYFGPGTRLTVT.

J is TRBJ2-1 and V is TRBV5-1, with 10 bases lining up with TRBD2. With 4 bases clipped from V and 10 bases from J, the junction kept 8 bases outside the gene matches. This CDR3 comprises 14 residues. The germline V gene has CDR1 SGHRS and CDR2 YFSETQ. The CDR3 DNA reads as TGCGCCAGCAGCGGACTAGCGGCAGACGGGGAGCAGTTCTTC. Encoded protein: CASSGLAADGEQFF.

The chain links TRBV30 to TRBJ1-2, with D tentatively TRBD1 (6 bases). This CDR3 is 13 amino acids long. Trimming took 4 bases from V and 5 from J, leaving 14 bases between them. Germline V CDR1 and CDR2: GTSNPN, SVGIG (reference sequence). For the CDR3, the DNA is TGTGCCTGGACCACAGGGAGGGATTATGGCTACACCTTC. It yields the protein CAWTTGRDYGYTF. Complete variable domain (other parts from reference TRBV30 and TRBJ1-2): SQTIHQWPATLVQPVGSPLSLECTVEGTSNPNLYWYRQAAGRGLQLLFYSVGIGQISSEVPQNLSASRPQDRQFILSSKKLLLSDSGFYLCAWTTGRDYGYTFGSGTRLTVV.

V gene TRBV11-3 combines with J gene TRBJ1-1; tentatively, D is TRBD1 (5 bases). The germline V gene has CDR1 SGHNT and CDR2 YENEEA. V shed 3 bases and J shed 4 bases, with 12 bases lying between them. The CDR3 contains 14 residues. The CDR3 bases are TGTGCCAGCAGCTTGGGGCCCAGTGTCACTGAAGCTTTCTTT. It is translated as CASSLGPSVTEAFF.

The rearrangement uses TRBV7-9 and TRBJ2-7; a weak D match, TRBD2 (6 bases). The length of the CDR3 is 16 residues. Germline V gene lookup returns CDR1 SEHNR and CDR2 FQNEAQ (reference sequence). V lost 1 base to trimming and J lost 7 bases, with 20 bases between them. CDR3 bases: TGTGCCAGCAGCTTAGACCCCCGCCAGGGAGGTCGGGAGCAGTACTTC. Translation: CASSLDPRQGGREQYF.

This sequence joins TRBV6-5 and TRBJ2-7; TRBD1 aligns across 8 bases. Trimming at V came to 6 bases and at J to 0 bases, leaving 4 bases not matched to a gene. The CDR3 extends over 14 amino acids. Germline V gene sequence: CDR1 MNHEY, CDR2 SVGAGI. CDR3 nucleotides: TGTGCCAGCAGGACGACAGGGGACTCCTACGAGCAGTACTTC. Protein: CASRTTGDSYEQYF.

This clone was seen a single time. This chain uses TRBV5-5 with TRBJ1-2; 7 bases fit TRBD1. The CDR3 covers 14 residues. Unmatched junction bases numbered 4, after V lost 0 bases and J lost 5 bases. Germline loops: CDR1 SGHKS, CDR2 YYEKEE (reference sequence). CDR3 nucleotides: TGTGCCAGCAGCTTGGGGGACAGTCGATATGGCTACACCTTC. It translates to CASSLGDSRYGYTF.

The chain is built from TRBV7-3 and TRBJ2-3; 11 nucleotides align to TRBD1. Trimming removed 4 bases from V and 6 bases from J; junction bases left unmatched: 18. CDR1 is SGHTA and CDR2 is FQGTGA in the germline V gene. This CDR3 contains 19 residues. The CDR3 protein is CASSSNGGQGGLGSDTQYF. The CDR3 DNA reads as TGTGCCAGCAGCTCCAATGGGGGACAGGGGGGGCTAGGGTCGGATACGCAGTATTTT.

V gene TRBV2 combines with J gene TRBJ2-3, with TRBD2 identical over 7 bases. The CDR3 length is 16 residues. V lost 5 bases to trimming and J lost 4 bases; unmatched junction nucleotides: 12. Germline V gene sequence: CDR1 SNHLY, CDR2 FYNNEI. For the CDR3, the DNA is TGTGCCAGCAGTTACGCACCGACTAGCCTGCCAGATACGCAGTATTTT. Its translation is CASSYAPTSLPDTQYF.

The rearrangement links TRBV30 to TRBJ2-7, with 7 bases identical to TRBD2. This CDR3 has 13 residues. Germline assignment: CDR1 GTSNPN and CDR2 SVGIG (reference sequence). Unmatched junction bases numbered 5, after V lost 0 bases and J lost 6 bases. The CDR3 DNA reads TGTGCCTGGAGTGTACGATCGGGGGGCGAGCAGTACTTC. Its translation is CAWSVRSGGEQYF.

The chain uses TRBV7-6 and TRBJ1-2, with 10 bases aligning to TRBD1. Trimming cost V 1 base and J 6 bases; bases outside gene matches: 2. Germline V gene sequence: CDR1 SGHVS, CDR2 FNYEAQ. CDR3 length: 14 residues. CDR3 DNA sequence: TGTGCCAGCAGCTTAGTGGGGACAGGGGATGGCTACACCTTC. Amino acid sequence: CASSLVGTGDGYTF.

V usage is TRBV25-1 and J usage is TRBJ1-4, with a weak D call TRBD1 (6 bases). Deletions cut 6 bases from V and 4 bases from J, with 12 bases between. Germline V gene data show CDR1 as MGHDK and CDR2 as SYGVNS. The CDR3 contains 14 residues. In nucleotides, the CDR3 is TGTGCCAGCAGACACAGGGACAATAATGAAAAACTGTTTTTT. Amino acids: CASRHRDNNEKLFF. The full variable domain, completed using reference TRBV25-1 and TRBJ1-4, is EADIYQTPRYLVIGTGKKITLECSQTMGHDKMYWYQQDPGMELHLIHYSYGVNSTEKGDLSSESTVSRIRTEHFPLTLESARPSHTSQYLCASRHRDNNEKLFFGSGTQLSVL.

The chain joins TRBV7-2 to TRBJ2-3; D is undetermined. The CDR3 is made up of 11 amino acids. Trimming cost V 8 bases and J 5 bases, with 8 bases left between them. Germline CDR1 reads SGHTA; CDR2 reads FQGNSA. DNA for the CDR3: TGTGCCAGCGGCACCAGAGATACGCAGTATTTT. It yields the protein CASGTRDTQYF.

The chain is built from TRBV4-2 and TRBJ1-2, with D hard to call. CDR1 and CDR2 (germline): LGHNA, YNFKEQ. The length of the CDR3 is 16 residues. With 1 base removed from V and 7 bases from J, the gap between germline ends came to 19 bases. The CDR3 spells CASSQGNGGYSTGYTF. The CDR3 DNA follows: TGTGCCAGCAGCCAAGGGAATGGCGGATACTCTACTGGCTACACCTTC.

The chain combines TRBV29-1 with TRBJ1-1; no firm D call. The germline V and J ends were trimmed by 5 bases and 3 bases, with 7 bases remaining between them. The CDR3 has 11 amino acids. Germline V CDR1 and CDR2: SQVTM, ANQGSEA. The CDR3 coding sequence is TGCAGCGTTCCGGGAGACACTGAAGCTTTCTTT. It encodes CSVPGDTEAFF.

V and J are TRBV7-8 and TRBJ2-3; TRBD2 agrees at 14 bases. V lost 5 bases to trimming and J lost 2 bases; unmatched junction nucleotides: 6. The length of the CDR3 is 17 residues. Germline V gives CDR1 SGHVS, CDR2 FQNEAQ. The CDR3 here is CASSRTGLAGVTDTQYF. Written as DNA, the CDR3 is TGTGCCAGCAGCCGAACGGGACTAGCGGGGGTCACAGATACGCAGTATTTT.

The rearrangement joins TRBV5-1 to TRBJ2-7; possibly TRBD2 for D (5 bases). The CDR3 runs 13 residues. The V gene's germline CDR1 is SGHRS and CDR2 YFSETQ. V lost 1 base, J lost 6 bases, and 11 bases lay in between. This CDR3 is CASSLLGEGEQYF. The CDR3, as DNA: TGCGCCAGCAGCTTGCTGGGTGAGGGCGAGCAGTACTTC.

The V and J genes are TRBV11-3 and TRBJ2-3; perhaps TRBD2 as D (5 bases). The CDR3 loop spans 13 amino acids. V gave up 5 bases and J gave up 13 bases, with 19 bases separating them. CDR1 is SGHNT and CDR2 is YENEEA in the germline V gene. CDR3 sequence: CASSPNSDSKKYF. The CDR3 DNA is TGTGCCAGCAGCCCAAATTCGGACTCAAAGAAGTATTTT.

Only one count was recorded for this clone. The V call is TRBV4-3, the J call TRBJ1-2; no reliable D call. Looked up from germline, CDR1 is LGHNA and CDR2 is YSLEER. CDR3 length: 14 amino acids. The V end was cut by 1 base, the J end by 4 bases, with 10 bases between. This CDR3 is CASSQGEGGYGYTF. The CDR3 DNA reads TGCGCCAGCAGCCAAGGGGAGGGTGGCTATGGCTACACCTTC.